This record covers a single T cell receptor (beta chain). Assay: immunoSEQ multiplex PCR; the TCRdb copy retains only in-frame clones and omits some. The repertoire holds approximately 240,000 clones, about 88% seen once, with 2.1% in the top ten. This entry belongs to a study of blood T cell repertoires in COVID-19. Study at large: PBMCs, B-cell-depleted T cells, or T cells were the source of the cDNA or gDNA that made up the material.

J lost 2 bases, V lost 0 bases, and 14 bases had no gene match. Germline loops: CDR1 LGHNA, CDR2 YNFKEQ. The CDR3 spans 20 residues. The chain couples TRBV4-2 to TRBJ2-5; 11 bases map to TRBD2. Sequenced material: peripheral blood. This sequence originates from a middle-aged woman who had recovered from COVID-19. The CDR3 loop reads CASSQEFGASGGRGQETQYF. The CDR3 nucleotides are TGTGCCAGCAGCCAAGAATTTGGAGCTAGCGGGGGGCGTGGGCAAGAGACCCAGTACTTC.